The next 25 T cell receptor beta chains were all read from a single sample in a study of blood T cell repertoires in COVID-19 (dated by TCRdb to 2020 to 2022). Library prep was done by the immunoSEQ multiplex PCR assay. The table comes from immuneACCESS by way of TCRdb, which keeps in-frame sequences with V and J called. Part of the clones is missing from these tables; in studies checked, under half for an unresolved V gene and the rest for unknown reasons. In all, the sample holds 150,000 to 180,000 clones, and approximately 83% of those were seen once. 25% to 30% of the sample lies in the top ten. Sequenced: peripheral blood. The receptors derive from a woman aged 55-70 years with acute or convalescent COVID-19.

The chain recombines TRBV11-3 with TRBJ2-2, with D maybe TRBD1 (6 bases). Trimming took 4 bases from V and 9 from J, leaving 12 bases between them. The germline CDR1 and CDR2 sequences are SGHNT and YENEEA. This CDR3 comprises 13 residues. CDR3 region: CASSSTGHRELFF. In DNA form, the CDR3 reads TGTGCCAGCAGCTCCACAGGGCACAGGGAGCTGTTTTTT.

CDR3 nucleotides: TGTGCCAGCAGCCCGGGACTTTACACCGGGGAGCTGTTTTTT. This encodes CASSPGLYTGELFF. The gene calls are TRBV7-9 and TRBJ2-2; tentatively, D is TRBD2 (6 bases). Germline V CDR1 and CDR2: SEHNR, FQNEAQ (reference sequence). This CDR3 contains 14 residues. Trimming took off 5 bases at V and 3 bases at J, with 10 bases between the two ends.

This clone has just a few counts. This chain links TRBV28 with TRBJ2-7; TRBD1 aligns across 9 bases. The CDR3 consists of 12 residues. With 8 bases clipped from V and 3 bases from J, the junction kept 2 bases outside the gene matches. The V gene's germline CDR1 is MDHEN and CDR2 SYDVKM. CDR3 sequence reads: CASRDRVYEQYV. The CDR3 region has the DNA TGTGCCAGCCGGGACAGGGTCTACGAGCAGTACGTC.

This chain links TRBV6-5 with TRBJ2-7; possibly TRBD2 for D (6 bases). This CDR3 is 14 amino acids long. CDR1 is MNHEY and CDR2 is SVGAGI in the germline V gene. V lost 5 bases and J lost 2, with 13 bases in between. The CDR3 sequence: CASSPDPGAYEQYF. CDR3 coding DNA: TGTGCCAGCAGTCCGGACCCGGGGGCCTACGAGCAGTACTTC.

V is TRBV28 and J is TRBJ2-3; D gene unclear. The CDR3 runs 13 residues. Germline V lookup: CDR1 MDHEN, CDR2 SYDVKM. The V gene lost 3 bases and the J gene lost 6 bases, with 10 bases spanning the gap. The DNA of the CDR3 is TGTGCCAGCAGTTTTGGTGTTGGCGATACGCAGTATTTT. Encoded protein: CASSFGVGDTQYF. Looking up the rest from reference TRBV28 and TRBJ2-3 gives the full variable domain: DVKVTQSSRYLVKRTGEKVFLECVQDMDHENMFWYRQDPGLGLRLIYFSYDVKMKEKGDIPEGYSVSREKKERFSLILESASTNQTSMYLCASSFGVGDTQYFGPGTRLTVL.

This chain connects TRBV6-5 to TRBJ2-3, with D possibly TRBD2 on 6 matching bases. CDR1 MNHEY and CDR2 SVGAGI come from the germline V gene. This CDR3 has 15 residues. The germline V and J ends were trimmed by 7 bases and 2 bases, with 16 bases remaining between them. CDR3 loop: CASKPWGVATDTQYF. CDR3 DNA: TGTGCCAGCAAACCGTGGGGGGTGGCCACAGATACGCAGTATTTT.

The rearrangement joins TRBV11-2 to TRBJ1-4, with D unclear. V shed 4 bases and J shed 4 bases, with 13 bases lying between them. This CDR3 spans 15 amino acids. The germline gives CDR1 SGHAT, CDR2 FQNNGV. The CDR3 sequence is CASSSTVTSNEKLFF. The CDR3, as DNA: TGTGCCAGCAGCTCGACCGTCACTAGTAATGAAAAACTGTTTTTT.

CDR3 in amino acids: CASSREETQYF. CDR3 coding DNA: TGTGCCAGCAGCCGAGAGGAGACCCAGTACTTC. The genes are TRBV16 and TRBJ2-5; D remains unclear. Trimming removed 4 bases from V and 5 bases from J, with 5 bases in between. Germline assignment: CDR1 KGHSY and CDR2 FQNENV. The CDR3 totals 11 residues.

This rearrangement joins TRBV18 to TRBJ1-4; D gene ambiguous. Germline assignment: CDR1 KGHSH and CDR2 LQKENI. The CDR3 consists of 13 residues. V lost 0 bases and J 7 bases, leaving 6 bases between the germline ends. The CDR3 coding sequence is TGTGCCAGCTCACCACCGATGCGTGAAAAACTGTTTTTT. Amino acids: CASSPPMREKLFF.

J is TRBJ1-2 and V is TRBV6-1, with 7 bases matching TRBD1. The germline V gene has CDR1 MNHNS and CDR2 SASEGT. The V gene end was trimmed by 2 bases and the J gene end by 4 bases; junction bases not matched to a gene: 1. The CDR3 totals 13 residues. CDR3 residues: CASSEQGVYGYTF. CDR3 in DNA: TGTGCCAGCAGTGAACAGGGGGTCTATGGCTACACCTTC.

The chain couples TRBV7-8 to TRBJ2-1, with TRBD2 matching over 11 bases. This CDR3 region has 16 residues. The V and J ends lost 6 bases and 9 bases, in that order; junction bases with no gene match: 13. CDR1 and CDR2 (germline): SGHVS, FQNEAQ. The CDR3 nucleotides read TGTGCCAGCAGATCCAATAGCGGGGGGGCCTCCGGTGAGCAGTTCTTC. Protein product: CASRSNSGGASGEQFF.

Comment on this clone: The sample has other DNA sequences that encode this CDR3 too. The chain has TRBV3-1 (or the pseudogene TRBV3-2) and TRBJ2-1, with 11 positions matching TRBD2. J gave up 4 bases and V 6 bases, and 5 bases lay outside the gene matches. CDR1 is LGHDT and CDR2 is YNNKEL in the germline V gene (reference sequence). CDR3 size: 15 residues. DNA of the CDR3: TGTGCCAGCAGTCTGTTAGCGGGGGGGTACAATGAGCAGTTCTTC. Translating gives CASSLLAGGYNEQFF.

The CDR3 nucleotides read TGTGCCAGCAGCACAAACAGGGTTAACTATGGCTACACCTTC. It yields the protein CASSTNRVNYGYTF. The chain recombines TRBV7-8 with TRBJ1-2; tentative D call: TRBD1 (6 bases). V dropped 5 bases and J dropped 1 base, with 11 bases sitting between them. This CDR3 is built from 14 residues. Germline V gene data show CDR1 as SGHVS and CDR2 as FQNEAQ.

The genes are TRBV7-9 and TRBJ1-3; 8 nucleotides agree with TRBD1. From germline, CDR1 is SEHNR and CDR2 FQNEAQ (reference sequence). This CDR3 is built from 17 residues. V was clipped by 0 bases and J by 0 bases; unmatched bases: 4. CDR3 amino acids: CASSLAGQAYSGNTIYF. In nucleotides, the CDR3 is TGTGCCAGCAGCTTAGCGGGACAGGCCTACTCTGGAAACACCATATATTTT.

This clone turned up a few times. The V call is TRBV15, the J call TRBJ1-4; possibly TRBD1 for D (5 bases). Germline CDR1 is LNHNV and CDR2 is YYDKDF (reference sequence). V was clipped by 0 bases and J by 4 bases, with 15 bases between them. The CDR3 covers 17 residues. The CDR3 region is CATSRDLEGRRNEKLFF. DNA for the CDR3: TGTGCCACCAGCAGAGATCTGGAGGGACGGCGTAATGAAAAACTGTTTTTT.

The chain employs TRBV7-9 and TRBJ1-2; D may be TRBD1 (6 bases). Germline V gene lookup returns CDR1 SEHNR and CDR2 FQNEAQ (reference sequence). The CDR3 is 14 residues long. The V end lost 5 bases, the J end lost 1 base, and 11 bases lay between the germline ends. The CDR3, as DNA: TGTGCCAGCAGCCTCGGACAGTTTAACTATGGCTACACCTTC. It yields the protein CASSLGQFNYGYTF.

The gene calls are TRBV30 and TRBJ1-2; the match to TRBD1 covers 8 bases. The CDR3 runs to 14 residues. Germline loops: CDR1 GTSNPN, CDR2 SVGIG (reference sequence). Trimming cost V 0 bases and J 4 bases; bases outside gene matches: 4. The CDR3 is CAWSVMQGAYGYTF. DNA of the CDR3: TGTGCCTGGAGTGTAATGCAGGGGGCCTATGGCTACACCTTC.

On this clone itself: Other nucleotide sequences from this sample produce the same CDR3. The gene calls are TRBV4-2 and TRBJ1-6; the match to TRBD1 covers 9 bases. The germline V gene encodes CDR1 LGHNA and CDR2 YNFKEQ. V shed 3 bases and J 7 bases; nucleotides not matched to a gene: 1. This CDR3 has 14 amino acids. CDR3 in amino acids: CASSQGQGNSPLHF. The DNA of the CDR3 is TGTGCCAGCAGCCAGGGACAGGGAAATTCACCCCTCCACTTT.

This chain connects TRBV7-9 to TRBJ1-3, with 8 positions matching TRBD1. The CDR3 is 18 amino acids. Germline V gene lookup returns CDR1 SEHNR and CDR2 FQNEAQ (reference sequence). Losses at the gene ends were 5 bases for V and 2 bases for J; bases not matched to a gene: 14. In DNA form, the CDR3 reads TGTGCCAGCAGCCAAAGGAACAGGGGGACGGGGCCTGGAAACACCATATATTTT. This translates into CASSQRNRGTGPGNTIYF.

The chain recombines TRBV10-3 with TRBJ2-5, with TRBD1 matching 9 bases. The CDR3 consists of 14 residues. Germline trimming cut 8 bases from V and 1 base from J; bases unmatched to any gene: 5. Germline CDR1 is ENHRY and CDR2 is SYGVKD. The CDR3 DNA sequence: TGTGCCATCTCGGGGACAGGGTCCCAAGAGACCCAGTACTTC. Translating gives CAISGTGSQETQYF.

The V and J genes are TRBV6-5 and TRBJ1-1, with D unclear. Trimming removed 2 bases at V and 3 bases at J, with 13 bases between. The germline CDR1 and CDR2 sequences are MNHEY and SVGAGI. This CDR3 comprises 15 residues. CDR3 DNA: TGTGCCAGCAGTTACAGAGCGGGAGGGCACACTGAAGCTTTCTTT. This codes for CASSYRAGGHTEAFF.

A few counts support this clone. The chain couples TRBV5-1 to TRBJ1-1, with D hard to call. The CDR3 covers 13 residues. Germline lookup yields CDR1 SGHRS and CDR2 YFSETQ. V dropped 0 bases and J dropped 7 bases, with 10 bases sitting between them. The CDR3 sequence is CASSLVPSNEAFF. Here the CDR3 DNA reads TGCGCCAGCAGCTTGGTTCCCTCTAATGAAGCTTTCTTT.

The chain employs TRBV18 and TRBJ1-1; TRBD1 is a possible D gene (6 bases). This CDR3 contains 15 residues. Germline-derived CDR1 and CDR2 are KGHSH and LQKENI. Trimming pared 3 bases from V and 0 bases from J, leaving 11 bases between. As DNA, the CDR3 is TGTGCCAGCTCACCCGACAGGACCATGAACACTGAAGCTTTCTTT. Translating it yields CASSPDRTMNTEAFF.

This clone was recorded a few times. V and J are TRBV5-1 and TRBJ1-1; a possible D gene is TRBD1 (6 bases). V shed 0 bases and J shed 0 bases, with 12 bases lying between them. CDR3 size: 16 residues. The germline V gene has CDR1 SGHRS and CDR2 YFSETQ. CDR3 in amino acids: CASSLEAGVLNTEAFF. Written as DNA, the CDR3 is TGCGCCAGCAGCTTGGAGGCAGGGGTTTTGAACACTGAAGCTTTCTTT.

With respect to this clone: One end of the junction fails to match germline, which may point to a read error. The gene calls are TRBV18 and TRBJ2-5; 8 bases align to TRBD2. The germline CDR1 and CDR2 sequences are KGHSH and LQKENI. The CDR3 has 16 amino acids. The CDR3 region has the DNA TGTGCCAGCTCACCACCGCGGGGGGCCTTCCAAGGGACCCAGTACTTC. Translated: CASSPPRGAFQGTQYF.